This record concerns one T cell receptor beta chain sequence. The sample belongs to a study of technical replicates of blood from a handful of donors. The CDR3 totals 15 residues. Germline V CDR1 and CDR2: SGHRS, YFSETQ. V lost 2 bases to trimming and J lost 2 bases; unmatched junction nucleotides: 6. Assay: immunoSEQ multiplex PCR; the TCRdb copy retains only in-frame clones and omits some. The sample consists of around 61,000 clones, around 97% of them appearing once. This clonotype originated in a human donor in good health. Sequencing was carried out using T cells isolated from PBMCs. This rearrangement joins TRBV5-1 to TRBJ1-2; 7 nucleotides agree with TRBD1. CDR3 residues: CASSFAGRGNYGYTF. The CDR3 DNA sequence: TGCGCCAGCAGCTTCGCTGGCAGGGGGAACTATGGCTACACCTTC.